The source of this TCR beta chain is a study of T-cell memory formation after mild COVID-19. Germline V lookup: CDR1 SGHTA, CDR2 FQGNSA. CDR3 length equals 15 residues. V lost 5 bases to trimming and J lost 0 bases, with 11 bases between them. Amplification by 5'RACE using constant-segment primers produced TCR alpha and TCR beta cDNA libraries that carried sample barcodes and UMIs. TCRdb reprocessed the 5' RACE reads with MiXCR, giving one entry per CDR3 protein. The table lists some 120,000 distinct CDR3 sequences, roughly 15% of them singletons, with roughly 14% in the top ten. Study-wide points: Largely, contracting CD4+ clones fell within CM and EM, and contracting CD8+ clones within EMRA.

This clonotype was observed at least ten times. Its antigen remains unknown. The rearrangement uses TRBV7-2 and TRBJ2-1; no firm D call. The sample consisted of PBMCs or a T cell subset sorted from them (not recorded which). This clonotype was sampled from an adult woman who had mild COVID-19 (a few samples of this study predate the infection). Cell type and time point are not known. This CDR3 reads CASSVPPNSYNEQFF. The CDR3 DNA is TGTGCCAGCAGCGTTCCCCCGAACTCCTACAATGAGCAGTTCTTC.